Listed below are T cell receptor beta chains from one sample, sequenced in a study of memory CD4+ T cells and cytomegalovirus serostatus. Produced via immunoSEQ multiplex PCR; TCRdb's table is partial and in-frame only. The sample contains about 75,000 clones, under 80% of which appear only once. Material for sequencing was memory CD4+ T cells from blood. The source of these receptors is an adult in good health and CMV-seropositive. Each CDR3 is given with its conserved first and last residue. D genes are given only for firm matches. Clone size is given for some rows only: seen once, a few or many times, or a class if the clone is expanded.

J: TRBJ1-2
V: TRBV7-9
size: few
D: -
CDR3: CASSLTFGGYYGYTF
DNA: TGTGCCAGCAGCCTGACATTTGGTGGGTACTATGGCTACACCTTC

J: TRBJ1-2
V: TRBV14
size: -
D: -
CDR3: CASSPDRIGYTF
DNA: TGTGCCAGCAGCCCGGACAGAATAGGCTACACCTTC

J: TRBJ1-1
V: TRBV6-1
size: -
D: -
CDR3: CASSESRANTEAFF
DNA: TGTGCCAGCAGTGAGAGCCGGGCGAACACTGAAGCTTTCTTT

J: TRBJ1-1
V: TRBV10-2
size: -
D: -
CDR3: CASSAQGNTEAFF
DNA: TGCGCCAGCAGTGCGCAGGGGAACACTGAAGCTTTCTTT

J: TRBJ2-5
V: TRBV7-2
size: -
D: -
CDR3: CASSLQETQYF
DNA: TGTGCCAGCAGCTTACAAGAGACCCAGTACTTC

J: TRBJ1-5
V: TRBV29-1
size: -
D: -
CDR3: CSVGDYNQPQHF
DNA: TGCAGCGTTGGGGACTACAATCAGCCCCAGCATTTT

J: TRBJ1-1
V: TRBV10-3
size: few
D: TRBD1
CDR3: CAISESGQGRAFF
DNA: TGTGCCATCAGTGAGTCCGGACAGGGTCGAGCTTTCTTT

J: TRBJ2-7
V: TRBV6-1
size: -
D: -
CDR3: CASRRVQDNYEQYF
DNA: TGTGCCAGCAGGAGGGTACAGGACAACTACGAGCAGTACTTC

J: TRBJ2-7
V: TRBV18
size: -
D: -
CDR3: CASTSGTFYEQYF
DNA: TGTGCCAGCACTTCGGGGACTTTCTACGAGCAGTACTTC

J: TRBJ1-5
V: TRBV2
size: -
D: -
CDR3: CASSRSNQPQHF
DNA: TGTGCCAGCTCGAGGAGCAATCAGCCCCAGCATTTT

J: TRBJ2-1
V: TRBV29-1
size: -
D: -
CDR3: CSVGHRGRGAGNEQFF
DNA: TGCAGCGTCGGACATAGGGGTCGGGGGGCAGGAAATGAGCAGTTCTTC

J: TRBJ2-5
V: TRBV18
size: -
D: TRBD1
CDR3: CASSPGTDVETQYF
DNA: TGTGCCAGCTCACCGGGGACAGACGTAGAGACCCAGTACTTC

J: TRBJ1-4
V: TRBV6-1
size: -
D: -
CDR3: CASSLRTVNEKLFF
DNA: TGTGCCAGCAGTCTACGGACCGTTAATGAAAAACTGTTTTTT

J: TRBJ2-1
V: TRBV7-2
size: -
D: TRBD2
CDR3: CASSSPGLAAVF
DNA: TGTGCCAGCAGCTCACCGGGACTAGCGGCCGTCTTC

J: TRBJ1-5
V: TRBV2
size: once
D: -
CDR3: CASRNLNNQPQHF
DNA: TGTGCCAGCAGAAACTTAAACAATCAGCCCCAGCATTTT

J: TRBJ1-2
V: TRBV7-6
size: once
D: -
CDR3: CASSLGTGVGGYTF
DNA: TGTGCCAGCAGCTTGGGTACAGGTGTTGGAGGCTACACCTTC

J: TRBJ1-2
V: TRBV4-3
size: -
D: TRBD1
CDR3: CASSPSHSIQGEFHGYTF
DNA: TGCGCCAGCAGCCCGTCACACTCAATACAGGGGGAATTTCATGGCTACACCTTC

J: TRBJ2-1
V: TRBV11-2
size: once
D: -
CDR3: CASSLDPQGWNEQFF
DNA: TGTGCCAGCAGCTTAGATCCCCAGGGCTGGAATGAGCAGTTCTTC

J: TRBJ2-1
V: TRBV7-2
size: -
D: TRBD2
CDR3: CASSLSGRGYNEQFF
DNA: TGTGCCAGCAGTCTTAGCGGGAGAGGGTACAATGAGCAGTTCTTC

J: TRBJ2-5
V: TRBV7-9
size: -
D: -
CDR3: CASSLVSETQYF
DNA: TGTGCCAGCAGCTTAGTCTCTGAGACCCAGTACTTC

J: TRBJ1-1
V: TRBV5-1
size: -
D: TRBD1
CDR3: CASSAGQGSGTEAFF
DNA: TGCGCCAGCAGCGCGGGACAGGGGTCTGGCACTGAAGCTTTCTTT

J: TRBJ2-5
V: TRBV30
size: once
D: TRBD1
CDR3: CAWSPGQEETQYF
DNA: TGTGCCTGGAGTCCGGGACAGGAAGAGACCCAGTACTTC

J: TRBJ2-2
V: TRBV5-1
size: once
D: -
CDR3: CASSLATATGELFF
DNA: TGCGCCAGCAGCTTGGCCACAGCCACCGGGGAGCTGTTTTTT

J: TRBJ1-3
V: TRBV2
size: -
D: -
CDR3: CASIRRTSTSGNTIYF
DNA: TGTGCCAGCATCCGGCGGACATCAACCTCTGGAAACACCATATATTTT

J: TRBJ2-7
V: TRBV25-1
size: -
D: -
CDR3: CASSRTLGHSYEQYF
DNA: TGTGCCAGCTCCCGAACTCTGGGACACTCCTACGAGCAGTACTTC

J: TRBJ2-1
V: TRBV11-3
size: -
D: TRBD2
CDR3: CASSTAGGQLYNEQFF
DNA: TGTGCCAGCAGCACCGCGGGGGGGCAGCTTTACAATGAGCAGTTCTTC

J: TRBJ2-3
V: TRBV9
size: -
D: TRBD1
CDR3: CASSVAPGQTTDTQYF
DNA: TGTGCCAGCAGCGTAGCCCCGGGACAGACTACAGATACGCAGTATTTT

J: TRBJ1-2
V: TRBV7-2
size: -
D: TRBD1
CDR3: CASSLGQGGYGYTF
DNA: TGTGCCAGCAGCTTAGGACAGGGGGGCTATGGCTACACCTTC

J: TRBJ2-5
V: TRBV7-2
size: -
D: TRBD1
CDR3: CASSLEQGSLSQYF
DNA: TGTGCCAGCAGCTTGGAACAGGGGAGTTTGTCCCAGTACTTC

J: TRBJ2-1
V: TRBV10-3
size: -
D: TRBD2
CDR3: CAISNGLAGVNEQFF
DNA: TGTGCCATCAGTAATGGGCTAGCGGGAGTTAATGAGCAGTTCTTC

J: TRBJ1-5
V: TRBV6-1
size: -
D: -
CDR3: CASTGYGNQPQHF
DNA: TGTGCCAGCACTGGGTATGGCAATCAGCCCCAGCATTTT

J: TRBJ1-5
V: TRBV28
size: -
D: -
CDR3: CASEGVVGQGQPQHF
DNA: TGTGCCAGCGAGGGGGTAGTGGGACAAGGTCAGCCCCAGCATTTT

J: TRBJ1-5
V: TRBV18
size: -
D: -
CDR3: CASSPPGWGNQPQHF
DNA: TGTGCCAGCTCACCACCGGGCTGGGGCAATCAGCCCCAGCATTTT

J: TRBJ1-2
V: TRBV5-6
size: few
D: -
CDR3: CASSLPVNYGYTF
DNA: TGTGCCAGCAGCCTGCCTGTAAACTATGGCTACACCTTC

J: TRBJ1-2
V: TRBV19
size: -
D: -
CDR3: CASSTGGLGHYGYTF
DNA: TGTGCCAGTAGTACCGGGGGCCTGGGGCACTATGGCTACACCTTC

J: TRBJ2-2
V: TRBV7-9
size: few
D: TRBD1
CDR3: CASSRDRPDTGELFF
DNA: TGTGCCAGCAGCCGGGACAGGCCGGACACCGGGGAGCTGTTTTTT

J: TRBJ2-2
V: TRBV9
size: few
D: -
CDR3: CASSFSSGSGELFF
DNA: TGTGCCAGCAGCTTCTCGTCTGGGAGCGGGGAGCTGTTTTTT

J: TRBJ1-5
V: TRBV6-1
size: -
D: -
CDR3: CASSEPHQGGNQPQHF
DNA: TGTGCCAGCAGTGAACCCCATCAGGGTGGCAATCAGCCCCAGCATTTT

J: TRBJ2-1
V: TRBV20-1
size: -
D: -
CDR3: CSAPLGSQFF
DNA: TGCAGTGCCCCTTTGGGCTCCCAGTTCTTC

J: TRBJ2-7
V: TRBV5-1
size: -
D: -
CDR3: CASSPLPGTSSYEQYF
DNA: TGCGCCAGCAGCCCTCTCCCCGGGACGAGCTCCTACGAGCAGTACTTC

J: TRBJ2-5
V: TRBV29-1
size: few
D: -
CDR3: CSVDLTETQYF
DNA: TGCAGCGTTGATTTGACGGAGACCCAGTACTTC

J: TRBJ2-3
V: TRBV5-4
size: -
D: -
CDR3: CASSAGTATSTDTQYF
DNA: TGTGCCAGCAGCGCGGGGACAGCTACTAGCACAGATACGCAGTATTTT

J: TRBJ2-3
V: TRBV6-6
size: -
D: TRBD1
CDR3: CASTTGDRGAGYF
DNA: TGTGCCAGCACCACAGGGGACAGGGGCGCTGGGTATTTT

J: TRBJ2-3
V: TRBV11-3
size: once
D: TRBD2
CDR3: CASSLTAGGAGDTQYF
DNA: TGTGCCAGCAGCTTAACAGCGGGAGGGGCAGGAGATACGCAGTATTTT

J: TRBJ1-1
V: TRBV19
size: -
D: -
CDR3: CASSSTKNTEAFF
DNA: TGTGCCAGTAGTTCCACTAAGAACACTGAAGCTTTCTTT

J: TRBJ2-5
V: TRBV5-4
size: -
D: -
CDR3: CASSIRQGGETQYF
DNA: TGTGCCAGCAGCATAAGACAGGGAGGAGAGACCCAGTACTTC